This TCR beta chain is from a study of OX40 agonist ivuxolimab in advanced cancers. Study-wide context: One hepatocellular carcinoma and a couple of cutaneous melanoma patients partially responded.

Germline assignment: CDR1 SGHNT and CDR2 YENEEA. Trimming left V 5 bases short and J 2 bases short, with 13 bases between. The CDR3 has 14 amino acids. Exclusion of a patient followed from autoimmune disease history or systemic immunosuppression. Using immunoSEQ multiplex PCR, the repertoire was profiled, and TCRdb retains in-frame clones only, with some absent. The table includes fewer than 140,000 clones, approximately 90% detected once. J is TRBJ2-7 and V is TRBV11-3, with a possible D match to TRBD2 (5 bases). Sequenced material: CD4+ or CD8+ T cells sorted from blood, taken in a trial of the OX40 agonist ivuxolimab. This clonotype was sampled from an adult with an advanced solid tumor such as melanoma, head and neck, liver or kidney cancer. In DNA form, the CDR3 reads TGTGCCAGCAGCGGACTGGTCTCCCCCTACGAGCAGTACTTC. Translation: CASSGLVSPYEQYF. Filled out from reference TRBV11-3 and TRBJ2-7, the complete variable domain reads EAGVVQSPRYKIIEKKQPVAFWCNPISGHNTLYWYLQNLGQGPELLIRYENEEAVDDSQLPKDRFSAERLKGVDSTLKIQPAELGDSAVYLCASSGLVSPYEQYFGPGTRLTVT.